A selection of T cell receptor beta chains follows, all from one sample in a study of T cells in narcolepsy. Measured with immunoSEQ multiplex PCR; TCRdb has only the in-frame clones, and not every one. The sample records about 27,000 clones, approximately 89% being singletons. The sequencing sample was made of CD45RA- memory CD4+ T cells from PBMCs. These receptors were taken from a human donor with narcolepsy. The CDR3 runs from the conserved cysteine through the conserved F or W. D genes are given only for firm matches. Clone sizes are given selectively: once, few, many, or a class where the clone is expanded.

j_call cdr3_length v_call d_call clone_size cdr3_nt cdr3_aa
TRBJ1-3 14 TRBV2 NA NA TGTGCCAGCACCCCGGGGACCTCTGGAAACACCATATATTTT CASTPGTSGNTIYF
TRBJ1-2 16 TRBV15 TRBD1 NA TGTGCCACCAGCAGAGCGTTCGGACAGGGTCGATATGGCTACACCTTC CATSRAFGQGRYGYTF
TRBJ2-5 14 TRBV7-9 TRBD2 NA TGTGCCAGCAGCTTGGGAGCGGGGCAAGAGACCCAGTACTTC CASSLGAGQETQYF
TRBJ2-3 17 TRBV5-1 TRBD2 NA TGCGCCAGCAGCTTGGGGACTAGCGGGTCCCCCACAGATACGCAGTATTTT CASSLGTSGSPTDTQYF
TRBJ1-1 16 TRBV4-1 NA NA TGCGCCAGCAGCCCCGCCTTAGGGGAAAGGAACACTGAAGCTTTCTTT CASSPALGERNTEAFF
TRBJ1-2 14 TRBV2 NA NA TGTGCCAGCAGTGAAGTAGGGGATGGCTATGGCTACACCTTC CASSEVGDGYGYTF
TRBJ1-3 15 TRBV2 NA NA TGTGCCAGCAGTCTAAACAGGGACTCTGGAAACACCATATATTTT CASSLNRDSGNTIYF
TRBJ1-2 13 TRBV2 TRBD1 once TGTGCCAGCAGCGGACAGGGCCTTGGAGGCTACACCTTC CASSGQGLGGYTF
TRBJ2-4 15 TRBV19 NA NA TGTGCCAGTATGCTTGGACAGCCTCACAAAAACATTCAGTACTTC CASMLGQPHKNIQYF
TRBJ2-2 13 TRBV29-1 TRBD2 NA TGCAGCGCCGGTAGAACTAGCGCCGGGGAGCTGTTTTTT CSAGRTSAGELFF
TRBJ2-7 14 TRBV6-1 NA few TGTGCCAGCAGTCCGTCAGGGGGGAGTGTAGAGCAGTACTTC CASSPSGGSVEQYF
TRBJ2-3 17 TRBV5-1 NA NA TGCGCCAGCAGCCTTACTGGCTCTAGGGGCTCGGGAGATACGCAGTATTTT CASSLTGSRGSGDTQYF
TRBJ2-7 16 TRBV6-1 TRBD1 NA TGTGCCAGCAGTGAACGCGAGACAGGGGGGAAGGACGAGCAGTACTTC CASSERETGGKDEQYF
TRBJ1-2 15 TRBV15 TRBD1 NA TGTGCCACCAGCAGAGTTAGGGGGCAGAACTATGGCTACACCTTC CATSRVRGQNYGYTF
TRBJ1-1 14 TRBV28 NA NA TGTGCCAGCACCTCAATGGGGGGGGGCCGATCAACTTTCTTT CASTSMGGGRSTFF
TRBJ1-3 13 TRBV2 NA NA TGTGCCAGCACTGGGACACTCGGAAACACCATATATTTT CASTGTLGNTIYF
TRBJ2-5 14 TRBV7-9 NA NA TGTGCCAGCAGCCCGAGCACCCCCCCGGAGACCCAGTACTTC CASSPSTPPETQYF
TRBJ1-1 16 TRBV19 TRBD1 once TGTGCCAGTAATTCGGCAGGGGGTTTTATGAACACTGAAGCTTTCTTT CASNSAGGFMNTEAFF
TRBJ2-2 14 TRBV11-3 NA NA TGTGCCAGCAGCTTAGCCTCGGCCACCGGGGAGCTGTTTTTT CASSLASATGELFF
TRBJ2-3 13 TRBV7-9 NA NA TGTGCCAGCAGCTCTGGGGGGTTAGGTACGCAGTATTTT CASSSGGLGTQYF
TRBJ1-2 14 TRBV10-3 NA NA TGTGCCATCAGTGAGTCTTTCCGTGGGGACGGCTACACCTTC CAISESFRGDGYTF
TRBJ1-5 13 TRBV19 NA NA TGTGCCAGTAGTCGACAGGTTCGGCAGCCCCAGCATTTT CASSRQVRQPQHF
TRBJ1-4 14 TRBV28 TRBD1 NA TGTGCCAGCAGCGACAGGGGGCATGACGAAAAACTGTTTTTT CASSDRGHDEKLFF
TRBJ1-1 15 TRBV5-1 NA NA TGCGCCAGCAGCTTGGCCTTAGTTATGAACACTGAAGCTTTCTTT CASSLALVMNTEAFF
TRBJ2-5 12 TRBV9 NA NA TGTGCCAGCAGCGTAGGCGGGGAGACCCAGTACTTC CASSVGGETQYF
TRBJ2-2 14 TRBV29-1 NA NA TGCAGCGCCGAGGATGGGGGGCGGGCCGGGGAGCTGTTTTTT CSAEDGGRAGELFF
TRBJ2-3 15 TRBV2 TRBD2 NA TGTGCCAGCAGTGAAGGGGCTAGCGGGGGGCATACGCAGTATTTT CASSEGASGGHTQYF
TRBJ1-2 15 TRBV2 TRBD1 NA TGTGCCAGCTGCCAGGACAGGGGGCGTTCTGATGGCTACACCTTC CASCQDRGRSDGYTF
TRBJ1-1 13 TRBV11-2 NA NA TGTGCCAGCGTTGCAGACATGAACACTGAAGCTTTCTTT CASVADMNTEAFF
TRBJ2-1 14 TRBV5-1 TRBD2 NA TGCGCCAGCAGCCCGCCGGGGGGGTTGGGGGAGCAGTTCTTC CASSPPGGLGEQFF
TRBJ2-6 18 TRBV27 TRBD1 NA TGTGCCAGCAGCCCCGGTTGGGACAGGATCTCTGGGGCCAACGTCCTGACTTTC CASSPGWDRISGANVLTF
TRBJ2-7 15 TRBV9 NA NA TGTGCCAGCAGCGTAGAGCAGGGGCCGTCCTACGAGCAGTACTTC CASSVEQGPSYEQYF
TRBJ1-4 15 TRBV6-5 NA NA TGTGCCAGCAGTTACTCCCCAGGGGAAGGAGGGAAACTGTTTTTT CASSYSPGEGGKLFF
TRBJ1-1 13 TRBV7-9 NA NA TGTGCCAGCAGCCCCCAAGAGAACACTGAAGCTTTCTTT CASSPQENTEAFF
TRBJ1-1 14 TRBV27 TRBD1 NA TGTGCCAGCAGGGGACAGTCCATGAACACTGAAGCTTTCTTT CASRGQSMNTEAFF
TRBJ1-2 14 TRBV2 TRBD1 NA TGTGCCAGCAGCCAAGGGACAGGGGGCTATGGCTACACCTTC CASSQGTGGYGYTF
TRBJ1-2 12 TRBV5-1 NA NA TGCGCCAGCAGTTGGGACGCGGGTGGCTACACCTTC CASSWDAGGYTF
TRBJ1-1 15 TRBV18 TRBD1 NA TGTGCCAGCTCACCACGACAGGGGGCGAACACTGAAGCTTTCTTT CASSPRQGANTEAFF
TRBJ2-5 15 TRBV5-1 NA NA TGCGCCAGCAGCTTGGCCAACCGGGAGCCGGAGACCCAGTACTTC CASSLANREPETQYF
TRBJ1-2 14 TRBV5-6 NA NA TGTGCCAGCAGCTTTCGCCAGGCCCACTATGGCTACACCTTC CASSFRQAHYGYTF
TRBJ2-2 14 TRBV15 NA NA TGTGCCACCAGCAGAGTGGGGGAAACCGGGGAGCTGTTTTTT CATSRVGETGELFF
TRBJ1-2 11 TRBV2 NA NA TGTGCCAGCAATAGGGTTGGCGGCTACACCTTC CASNRVGGYTF
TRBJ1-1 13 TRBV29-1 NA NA TGCAGCGCCTGGGCCGTGAGGGGTGGTGAAGCTTTCTTT CSAWAVRGGEAFF